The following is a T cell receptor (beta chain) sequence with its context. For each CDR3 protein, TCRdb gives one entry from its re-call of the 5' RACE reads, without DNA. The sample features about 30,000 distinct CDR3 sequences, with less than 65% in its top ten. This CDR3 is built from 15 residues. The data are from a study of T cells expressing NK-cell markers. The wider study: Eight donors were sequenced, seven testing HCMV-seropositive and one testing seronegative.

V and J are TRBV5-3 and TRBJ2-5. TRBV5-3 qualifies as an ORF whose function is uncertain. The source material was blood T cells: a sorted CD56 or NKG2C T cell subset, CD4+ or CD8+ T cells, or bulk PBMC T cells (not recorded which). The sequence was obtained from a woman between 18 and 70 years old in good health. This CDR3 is CARSYESTRKETQYF.